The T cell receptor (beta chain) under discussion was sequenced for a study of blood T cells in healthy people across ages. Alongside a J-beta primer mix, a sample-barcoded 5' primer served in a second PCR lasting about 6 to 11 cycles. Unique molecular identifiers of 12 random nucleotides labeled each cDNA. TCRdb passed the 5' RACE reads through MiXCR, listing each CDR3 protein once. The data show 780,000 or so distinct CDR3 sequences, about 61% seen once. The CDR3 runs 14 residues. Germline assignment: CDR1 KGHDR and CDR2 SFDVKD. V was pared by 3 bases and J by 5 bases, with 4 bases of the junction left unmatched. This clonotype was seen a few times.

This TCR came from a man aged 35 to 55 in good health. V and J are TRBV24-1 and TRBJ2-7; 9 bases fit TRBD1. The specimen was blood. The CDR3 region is CATSDQGQGDEQYF. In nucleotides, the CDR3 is TGTGCCACCAGTGATCAGGGACAGGGAGACGAGCAGTACTTC.